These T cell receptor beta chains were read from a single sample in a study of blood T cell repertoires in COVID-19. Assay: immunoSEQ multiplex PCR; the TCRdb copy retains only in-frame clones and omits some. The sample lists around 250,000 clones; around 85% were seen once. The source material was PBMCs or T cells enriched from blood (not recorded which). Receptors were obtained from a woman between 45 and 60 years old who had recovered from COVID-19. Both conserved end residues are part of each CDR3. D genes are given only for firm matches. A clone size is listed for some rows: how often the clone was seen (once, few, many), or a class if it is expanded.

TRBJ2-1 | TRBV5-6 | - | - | CASSFTRTPEQFF | TGTGCCAGCAGCTTTACTAGGACGCCTGAGCAGTTCTTC
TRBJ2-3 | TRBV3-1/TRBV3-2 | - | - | CASRSSATDTQYF | TGTGCCAGCAGGTCTAGCGCCACAGATACGCAGTATTTT
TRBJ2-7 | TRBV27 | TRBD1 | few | CASSSGTGWYEQYF | TGTGCCAGCAGTTCAGGGACAGGGTGGTACGAGCAGTACTTC
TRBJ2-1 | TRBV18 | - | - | CASSPPSSLGGEQFF | TGTGCCAGCTCACCACCGAGTTCACTCGGGGGTGAGCAGTTCTTC
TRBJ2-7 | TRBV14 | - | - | CASSPREPWLYEQYF | TGTGCCAGCAGCCCCCGGGAACCCTGGCTCTACGAGCAGTACTTC
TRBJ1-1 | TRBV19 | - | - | CASSVNRANTEAFF | TGTGCCAGTAGTGTGAACAGGGCCAACACTGAAGCTTTCTTT
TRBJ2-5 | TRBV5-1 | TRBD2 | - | CASSPGGLAGKETQYF | TGCGCCAGCAGCCCGGGGGGACTAGCTGGGAAAGAGACCCAGTACTTC
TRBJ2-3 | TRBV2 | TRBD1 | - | CASTFGQARPATQYF | TGTGCCAGCACCTTTGGACAGGCAAGACCAGCTACGCAGTATTTT
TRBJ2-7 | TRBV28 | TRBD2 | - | CASSPISGRAGEQYF | TGTGCCAGCAGCCCCATTAGCGGGAGGGCCGGAGAGCAGTACTTC
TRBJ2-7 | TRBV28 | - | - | CASSPSGQGLTSGQIRSPYEQYF | TGTGCCAGCAGTCCATCGGGACAGGGTCTAACTAGCGGCCAAATCAGATCCCCCTACGAGCAGTACTTC
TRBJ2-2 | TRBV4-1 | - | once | CASSQSLASVVELFF | TGCGCCAGCAGCCAAAGTCTCGCGTCCGTTGTGGAGCTGTTTTTT